Following are 21 T cell receptor beta chains from one sample sequenced in a study of CD8 T cell repertoires and HIV-1 epitope variants. No antigen is known for these receptors. Some clones are missing from TCRdb's copy, which holds only in-frame ones; the method was immunoSEQ multiplex PCR. Of about 6,300 clones in the sample, 66% were seen once. The sample taken for sequencing was cultured CD8+ T cells derived from PBMCs. These receptors came from a male donor with HIV.

The rearrangement links TRBV27 to TRBJ2-1, with 9 bases lining up with TRBD2. Germline CDR1 and CDR2: MNHEY and SMNVEV (reference sequence). Losses at the gene ends were 5 bases for V and 10 bases for J; bases not matched to a gene: 9. The CDR3 spans 14 residues. DNA of the CDR3: TGTGCCAGCAGTCCGGGACTAGCTCTAGGAGAGCAGTTCTTC. Encoded protein: CASSPGLALGEQFF.

J is TRBJ1-1 and V is TRBV4-3; D call uncertain. Germline V gene data show CDR1 as LGHNA and CDR2 as YSLEER. This CDR3 has 15 amino acids. Trimming pared 0 bases from V and 4 bases from J, leaving 12 bases between. CDR3 nucleotides: TGCGCCAGCAGCCAAGATTTCGTGGGAGGCACTGAAGCTTTCTTT. Amino acid sequence: CASSQDFVGGTEAFF.

CDR3 DNA sequence: TGTGCCAGCAGCTTAGGAGTTTACGAGCAGTACTTC. It is translated as CASSLGVYEQYF. The rearrangement links TRBV7-9 to TRBJ2-7; D uncertain. The CDR3 loop spans 12 amino acids. Trimming removed 1 base at V and 4 bases at J, with 5 bases between. Germline-derived CDR1 and CDR2 are SEHNR and FQNEAQ (reference sequence). Full variable domain (missing parts from reference TRBV7-9 and TRBJ2-7): DTGVSQNPRHKITKRGQNVTFRCDPISEHNRLYWYRQTLGQGPEFLTYFQNEAQLEKSRLLSDRFSAERPKGSFSTLEIQRTEQGDSAMYLCASSLGVYEQYFGPGTRLTVT.

This clone showed up just a few times. This rearrangement joins TRBV7-6 to TRBJ1-5; D remains unclear. Germline V gene sequence: CDR1 SGHVS, CDR2 FNYEAQ. The CDR3 has 15 amino acids. Trimming left V 1 base short and J 1 base short, with 8 bases between. The CDR3 spells CASSLGGGSNQPQHF. In nucleotides, the CDR3 is TGTGCCAGCAGCTTAGGGGGTGGGAGCAATCAGCCCCAGCATTTT.

V and J are TRBV19 and TRBJ2-7, with TRBD1 matching over 9 bases. CDR1 is LNHDA, CDR2 SQIVND, per germline (reference sequence). J lost 4 bases, V lost 1 base, and 5 bases had no gene match. This CDR3 is 15 amino acids long. CDR3 coding DNA: TGTGCCAGTAGTATAGTTCGGGACAGGGTTTACGAGCAGTACTTC. Translating gives CASSIVRDRVYEQYF.

J is TRBJ2-1 and V is TRBV1; TRBD1 was called by the table and not checked on the DNA. TRBV1 is a pseudogene segment. CDR3 length: 20 amino acids. The DNA of the CDR3 is TGCACCAGCAGCCAAGATTGGGCCCCCAGTTGGGGGCCGCCCTACAATGAGCAGTTCTTC. It encodes CTSSQDWAPSWGPPYNEQFF.

The gene calls are TRBV19 and TRBJ1-2, with a weak D call TRBD1 (5 bases). The CDR3 sequence is 13 residues long. From germline, CDR1 is LNHDA and CDR2 SQIVND (reference sequence). With 5 bases removed from V and 8 bases from J, the gap between germline ends came to 15 bases. CDR3: CASSDALGGGYTF. Here the CDR3 DNA reads TGTGCCAGTAGTGATGCCCTGGGGGGAGGCTACACCTTC.

This clone was seen only once. The chain joins TRBV6-1 to TRBJ1-3; possible D gene TRBD1, 5 bases. Trimming took 4 bases from V and 1 from J, leaving 17 bases between them. The germline V gene has CDR1 MNHNS and CDR2 SASEGT. The CDR3 runs 17 residues. In DNA form, the CDR3 reads TGTGCCAGCAGTGCCAGACAGAAGCAGTGGTCTGGAAACACCATATATTTT. This codes for CASSARQKQWSGNTIYF.

This clone was detected only a few times. The chain combines TRBV19 with TRBJ2-7; D not resolved. The CDR3 covers 13 residues. The germline V gene has CDR1 LNHDA and CDR2 SQIVND (reference sequence). V lost 2 bases and J 0 bases, leaving 5 bases between the germline ends. The CDR3 protein is CASSISISYEQYF. In DNA, the CDR3 is TGTGCCAGTAGTATAAGCATCTCCTACGAGCAGTACTTC.

This sequence joins TRBV4-3 and TRBJ1-1, with D unclear. This CDR3 contains 13 residues. The ends were cut back, 0 bases at V and 0 bases at J, with 2 bases in the middle. Germline CDR1 LGHNA, CDR2 YSLEER. CDR3 residues: CASSQEMNTEAFF. The CDR3 coding sequence is TGCGCCAGCAGCCAAGAAATGAACACTGAAGCTTTCTTT.

The chain links TRBV19 to TRBJ1-5; 9 bases fit TRBD1. This CDR3 contains 18 residues. V dropped 0 bases and J dropped 0; count of bases not matched to a gene: 6. The V gene's germline CDR1 is LNHDA and CDR2 SQIVND (reference sequence). The CDR3 DNA is TGTGCCAGTAGTATAGATCAGAGACAGGGGGATAGCAATCAGCCCCAGCATTTT. This translates into CASSIDQRQGDSNQPQHF.

Points on this clone: The junction departs from the called germline gene at one end, perhaps through a read error. This rearrangement joins TRBV5-1 to TRBJ1-2, with D unresolved. The CDR3 sequence is 14 residues long. CDR1 and CDR2 (germline): SGHRS, YFSETQ. This CDR3 reads CASTLDPVNYGYTF. As DNA, the CDR3 is TGCGCCAGCACCTTGGACCCTGTTAACTATGGCTACACCTTC.

The chain couples TRBV30 to TRBJ2-7, with TRBD2 matching 7 bases. The CDR3 spans 12 residues. Germline trimming cut 4 bases from V and 3 bases from J; bases unmatched to any gene: 3. Germline CDR1 and CDR2: GTSNPN and SVGIG (reference sequence). In DNA, the CDR3 is TGTGCCTGGAACAGCGGGGACTACGAGCAGTACTTC. It encodes CAWNSGDYEQYF.

The chain uses TRBV9 and TRBJ2-1, with 14 bases fitting TRBD2. J gave up 12 bases and V 7 bases, and 18 bases lay outside the gene matches. The CDR3 has 17 amino acids. Germline V lookup: CDR1 SGDLS, CDR2 YYNGEE. CDR3 in amino acids: CASGLAGGTGSSVLQFF. The CDR3 DNA follows: TGTGCCAGCGGACTAGCGGGAGGTACAGGGAGCTCCGTGTTGCAGTTCTTC.

The chain has TRBV25-1 and TRBJ2-2, with no clear D. This CDR3 has 17 amino acids. CDR1 and CDR2 from the germline V gene are MGHDK and SYGVNS. V was trimmed by 3 bases and J by 3 bases, leaving 17 bases between them. The chain's CDR3 is CASSEGIKYEHTGELFF. CDR3 coding DNA: TGTGCCAGCAGTGAGGGGATAAAATACGAACACACCGGGGAGCTGTTTTTT.

The gene calls are TRBV7-9 and TRBJ2-3; no definite D call. Germline V gives CDR1 SEHNR, CDR2 FQNEAQ (reference sequence). V lost 5 bases and J lost 2, with 8 bases in between. This CDR3 spans 13 amino acids. The CDR3 DNA sequence: TGTGCCAGCAGCCAGTTGGTCACAGATACGCAGTATTTT. Translated, it gives CASSQLVTDTQYF.

The V and J genes are TRBV6-5 and TRBJ1-6; D not certain. The V end lost 5 bases, the J end lost 14 bases, and 13 bases lay between the germline ends. The germline CDR1 and CDR2 sequences are MNHEY and SVGAGI. CDR3 length: 12 amino acids. CDR3 nucleotide sequence: TGTGCCAGCAGTGCGGACTGGGCGGCCCTCCACTTT. Translation: CASSADWAALHF.

J is TRBJ1-1 and V is TRBV28; D not resolved. V lost 2 bases to trimming and J lost 1 base, with 8 bases between them. CDR1 MDHEN and CDR2 SYDVKM come from the germline V gene. This CDR3 region has 14 residues. In DNA form, the CDR3 reads TGTGCCAGCAGTTTAGGGCAGCAGAACACTGAAGCTTTCTTT. As protein: CASSLGQQNTEAFF.

The rearrangement uses TRBV27 and TRBJ1-1; D remains unclear. The V and J ends lost 6 bases and 3 bases respectively, with 11 bases between them. CDR1 and CDR2 (germline): MNHEY, SMNVEV (reference sequence). This CDR3 is built from 13 residues. CDR3 coding DNA: TGTGCCAGCAGACCCCCGGGGTACACTGAAGCTTTCTTT. This sequence encodes CASRPPGYTEAFF.

This clone showed up just a few times. The genes are TRBV4-1 and TRBJ1-2; D is perhaps TRBD1 (5 bases). CDR3 length: 14 residues. V lost 1 base and J lost 3, with 9 bases in between. CDR1 and CDR2 (germline): MGHRA, YSYEKL. CDR3 sequence reads: CASSQVGTDYGYTF. CDR3 DNA: TGCGCCAGCAGCCAAGTAGGGACGGACTATGGCTACACCTTC.

CDR3 in amino acids: CASSQAAGLRDSPLHF. The CDR3 DNA follows: TGTGCCAGCAGCCAAGCCGCAGGGCTTAGAGATTCACCCCTCCACTTT. The chain links TRBV4-2 to TRBJ1-6; D perhaps matches TRBD1 (5 bases). The CDR3 runs to 16 residues. Trimming removed 1 base from V and 8 bases from J, with 15 bases in between. Per germline, CDR1 LGHNA and CDR2 YNFKEQ.